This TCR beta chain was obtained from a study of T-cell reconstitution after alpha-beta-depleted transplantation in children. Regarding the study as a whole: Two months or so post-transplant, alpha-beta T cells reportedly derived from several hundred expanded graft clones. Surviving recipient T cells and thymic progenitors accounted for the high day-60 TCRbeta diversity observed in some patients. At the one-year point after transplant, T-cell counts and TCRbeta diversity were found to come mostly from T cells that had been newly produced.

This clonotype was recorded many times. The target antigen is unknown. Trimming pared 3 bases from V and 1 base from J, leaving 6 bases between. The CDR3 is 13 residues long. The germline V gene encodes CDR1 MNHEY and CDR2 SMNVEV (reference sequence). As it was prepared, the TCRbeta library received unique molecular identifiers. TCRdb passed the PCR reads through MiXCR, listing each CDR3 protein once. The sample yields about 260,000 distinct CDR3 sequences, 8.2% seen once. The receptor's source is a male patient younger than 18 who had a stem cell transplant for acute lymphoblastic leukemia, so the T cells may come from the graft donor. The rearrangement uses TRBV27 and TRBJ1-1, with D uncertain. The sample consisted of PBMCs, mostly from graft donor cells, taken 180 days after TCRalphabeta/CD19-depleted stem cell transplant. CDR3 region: CASSFFWNTEAFF. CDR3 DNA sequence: TGTGCCAGCAGTTTCTTTTGGAACACTGAAGCTTTCTTT.